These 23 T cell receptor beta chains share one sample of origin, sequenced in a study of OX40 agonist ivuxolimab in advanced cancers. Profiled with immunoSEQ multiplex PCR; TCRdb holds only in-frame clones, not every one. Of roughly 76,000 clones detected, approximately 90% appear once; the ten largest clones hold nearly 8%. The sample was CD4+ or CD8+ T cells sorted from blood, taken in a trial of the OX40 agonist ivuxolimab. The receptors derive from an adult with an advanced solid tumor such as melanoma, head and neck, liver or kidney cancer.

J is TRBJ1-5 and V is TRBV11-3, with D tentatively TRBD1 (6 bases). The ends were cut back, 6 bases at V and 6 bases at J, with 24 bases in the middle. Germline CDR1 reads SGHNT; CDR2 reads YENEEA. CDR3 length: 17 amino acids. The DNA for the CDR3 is TGTGCCAGCAGACTACAAGAGGGGGTGCCGCCGACTCAGCCCCAGCATTTT. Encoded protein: CASRLQEGVPPTQPQHF.

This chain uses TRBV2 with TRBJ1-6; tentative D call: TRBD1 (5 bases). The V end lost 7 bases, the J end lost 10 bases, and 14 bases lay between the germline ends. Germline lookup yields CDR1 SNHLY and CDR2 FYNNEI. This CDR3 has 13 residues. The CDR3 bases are TGTGCCAGCAAAGGGGCAGGATGGTCACCCCTCCACTTT. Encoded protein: CASKGAGWSPLHF.

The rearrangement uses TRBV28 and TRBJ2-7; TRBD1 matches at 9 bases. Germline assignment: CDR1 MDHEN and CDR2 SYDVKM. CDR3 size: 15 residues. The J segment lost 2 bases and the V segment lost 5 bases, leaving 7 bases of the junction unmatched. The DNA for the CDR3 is TGTGCCAGCAGTACACAGGGGGCAAAAACCTACGAGCAGTACTTC. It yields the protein CASSTQGAKTYEQYF. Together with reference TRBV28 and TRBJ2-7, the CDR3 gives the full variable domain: DVKVTQSSRYLVKRTGEKVFLECVQDMDHENMFWYRQDPGLGLRLIYFSYDVKMKEKGDIPEGYSVSREKKERFSLILESASTNQTSMYLCASSTQGAKTYEQYFGPGTRLTVT.

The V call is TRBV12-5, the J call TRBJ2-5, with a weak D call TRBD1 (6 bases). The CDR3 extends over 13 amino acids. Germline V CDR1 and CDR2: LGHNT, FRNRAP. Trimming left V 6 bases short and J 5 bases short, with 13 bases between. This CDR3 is CASGKTGTETQYF. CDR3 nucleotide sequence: TGTGCTAGTGGGAAAACAGGGACGGAGACCCAGTACTTC.

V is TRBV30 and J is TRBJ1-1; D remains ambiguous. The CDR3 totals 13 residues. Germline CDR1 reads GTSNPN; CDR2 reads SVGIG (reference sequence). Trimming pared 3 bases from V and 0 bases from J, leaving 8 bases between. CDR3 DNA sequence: TGTGCCTGGAGGGGTAGGATGAACACTGAAGCTTTCTTT. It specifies CAWRGRMNTEAFF.

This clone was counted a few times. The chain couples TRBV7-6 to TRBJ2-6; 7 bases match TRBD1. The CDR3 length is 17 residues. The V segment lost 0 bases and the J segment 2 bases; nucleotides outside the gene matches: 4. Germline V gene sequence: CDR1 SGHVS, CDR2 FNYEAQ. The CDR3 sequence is CASSLAKQGPGANVLTF. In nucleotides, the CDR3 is TGTGCCAGCAGCTTAGCGAAACAGGGGCCTGGGGCCAACGTCCTGACTTTC.

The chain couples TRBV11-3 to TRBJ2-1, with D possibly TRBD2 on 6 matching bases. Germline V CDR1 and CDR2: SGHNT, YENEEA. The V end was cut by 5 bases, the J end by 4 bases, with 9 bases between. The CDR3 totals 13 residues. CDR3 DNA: TGTGCCAGCAGCCTCGGACTATACAATGAGCAGTTCTTC. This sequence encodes CASSLGLYNEQFF.

CDR3 sequence reads: CASRPLWGGRTGELFF. CDR3 sequence (DNA): TGTGCCAGTAGACCCCTATGGGGTGGGAGGACCGGGGAGCTGTTTTTT. The rearrangement uses TRBV19 and TRBJ2-2; the D gene is possibly TRBD2 (6 bases). This CDR3 is 16 amino acids long. Germline values: CDR1 LNHDA, CDR2 SQIVND (reference sequence). V lost 6 bases and J 5 bases, leaving 19 bases between the germline ends.

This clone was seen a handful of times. The CDR3 protein is CAWSNTVNEKLFF. The CDR3, as DNA: TGTGCCTGGAGTAATACAGTAAATGAAAAACTGTTTTTT. V usage is TRBV30 and J usage is TRBJ1-4, with D uncertain. This CDR3 contains 13 residues. V was trimmed by 2 bases and J by 5 bases, leaving 9 bases between them. The germline V gene encodes CDR1 GTSNPN and CDR2 SVGIG (reference sequence).

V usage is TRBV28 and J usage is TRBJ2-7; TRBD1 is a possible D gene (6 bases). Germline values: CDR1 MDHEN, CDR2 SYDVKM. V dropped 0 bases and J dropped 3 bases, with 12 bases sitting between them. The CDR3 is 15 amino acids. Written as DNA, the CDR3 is TGTGCCAGCAGTTTATGGGTTAACAGGGACTACGAGCAGTACTTC. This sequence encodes CASSLWVNRDYEQYF.

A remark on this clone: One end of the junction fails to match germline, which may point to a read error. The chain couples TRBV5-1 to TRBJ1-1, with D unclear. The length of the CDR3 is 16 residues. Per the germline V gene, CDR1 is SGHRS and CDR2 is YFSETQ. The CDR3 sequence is CASSLGRGPMNTEAFF. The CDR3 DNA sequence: TGTGCCAGCAGCTTGGGCCGTGGACCGATGAACACTGAAGCTTTCTTT.

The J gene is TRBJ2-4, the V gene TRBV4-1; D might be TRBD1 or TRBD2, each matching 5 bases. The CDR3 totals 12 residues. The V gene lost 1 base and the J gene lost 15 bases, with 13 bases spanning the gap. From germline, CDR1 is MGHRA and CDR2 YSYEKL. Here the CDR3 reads CASSQAGAKTYF. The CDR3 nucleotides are TGCGCCAGCAGCCAAGCCGGGGCAAAGACGTACTTC.

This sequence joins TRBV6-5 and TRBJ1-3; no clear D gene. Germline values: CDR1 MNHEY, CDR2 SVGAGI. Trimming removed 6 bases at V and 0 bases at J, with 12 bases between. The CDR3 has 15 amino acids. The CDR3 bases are TGTGCCAGCAGCCTTTCCAGGACCTCTGGAAACACCATATATTTT. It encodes CASSLSRTSGNTIYF.

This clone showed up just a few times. The CDR3 sequence is CAWSVSMGPYEQYF. In DNA form, the CDR3 reads TGTGCCTGGAGTGTTTCCATGGGACCCTACGAGCAGTACTTC. The chain couples TRBV30 to TRBJ2-7, with D possibly called TRBD1 or TRBD2 (5 bases each). CDR3 length: 14 amino acids. The germline V and J ends were trimmed by 0 bases and 2 bases, with 11 bases remaining between them. Germline-derived CDR1 and CDR2 are GTSNPN and SVGIG (reference sequence).

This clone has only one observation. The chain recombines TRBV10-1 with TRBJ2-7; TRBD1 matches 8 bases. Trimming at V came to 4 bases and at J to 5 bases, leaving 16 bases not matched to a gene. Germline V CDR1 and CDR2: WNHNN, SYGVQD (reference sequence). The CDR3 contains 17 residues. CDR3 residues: CASSARAAGGLFHEQYF. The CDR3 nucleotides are TGCGCCAGCAGTGCAAGAGCTGCAGGGGGCCTTTTCCACGAGCAGTACTTC.

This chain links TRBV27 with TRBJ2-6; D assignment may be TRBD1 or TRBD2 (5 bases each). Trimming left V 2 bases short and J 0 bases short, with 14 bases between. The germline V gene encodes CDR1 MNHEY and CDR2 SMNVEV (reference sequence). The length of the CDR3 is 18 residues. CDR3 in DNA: TGTGCCAGCAGTTTAGACGTCCCGGGGCTCTCTGGGGCCAACGTCCTGACTTTC. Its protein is CASSLDVPGLSGANVLTF.

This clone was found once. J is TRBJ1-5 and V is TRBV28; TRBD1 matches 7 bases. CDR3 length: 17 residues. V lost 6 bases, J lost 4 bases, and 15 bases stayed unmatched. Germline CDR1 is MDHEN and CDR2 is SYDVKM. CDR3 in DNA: TGTGCCAGCAGCCCAGGGGGTGGAATTAGTGGTAATCAGCCCCAGCATTTT. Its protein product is CASSPGGGISGNQPQHF.

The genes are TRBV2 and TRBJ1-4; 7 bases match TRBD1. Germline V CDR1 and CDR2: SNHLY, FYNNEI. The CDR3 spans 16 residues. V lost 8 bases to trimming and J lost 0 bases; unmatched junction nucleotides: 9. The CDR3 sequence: CASSGQISPTNEKLFF. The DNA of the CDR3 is TGTGCCAGCTCGGGACAGATATCTCCAACTAATGAAAAACTGTTTTTT.

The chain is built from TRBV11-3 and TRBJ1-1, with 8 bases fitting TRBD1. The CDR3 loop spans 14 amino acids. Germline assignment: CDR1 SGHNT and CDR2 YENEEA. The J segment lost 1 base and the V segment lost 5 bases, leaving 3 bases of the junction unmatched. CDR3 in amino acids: CASSAGGWNTEAFF. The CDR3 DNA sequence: TGTGCCAGCAGCGCAGGGGGCTGGAACACTGAAGCTTTCTTT. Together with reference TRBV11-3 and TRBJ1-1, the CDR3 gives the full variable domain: EAGVVQSPRYKIIEKKQPVAFWCNPISGHNTLYWYLQNLGQGPELLIRYENEEAVDDSQLPKDRFSAERLKGVDSTLKIQPAELGDSAVYLCASSAGGWNTEAFFGQGTRLTVV.

The CDR3 region has the DNA TGTGCCAGCAGTTACTCGAACGGACGGCAGTACTTC. Translated, it gives CASSYSNGRQYF. The chain employs TRBV6-5 and TRBJ2-7; the D is unclear. The germline CDR1 and CDR2 sequences are MNHEY and SVGAGI. Trimming left V 0 bases short and J 9 bases short, with 9 bases between. This CDR3 has 12 amino acids.

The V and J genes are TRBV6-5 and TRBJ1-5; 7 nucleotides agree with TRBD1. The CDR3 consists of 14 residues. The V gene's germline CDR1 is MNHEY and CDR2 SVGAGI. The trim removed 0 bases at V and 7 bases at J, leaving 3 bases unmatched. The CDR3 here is CASSYSTGKQPQHF. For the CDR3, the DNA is TGTGCCAGCAGTTACTCGACAGGGAAACAGCCCCAGCATTTT.

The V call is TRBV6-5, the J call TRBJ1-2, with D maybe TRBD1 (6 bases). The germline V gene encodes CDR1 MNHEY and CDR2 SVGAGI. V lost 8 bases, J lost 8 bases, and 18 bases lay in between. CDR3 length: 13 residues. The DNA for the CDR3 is TGTGCCAGCGGGTATACAGGGAACGACGGCTACACCTTC. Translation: CASGYTGNDGYTF.

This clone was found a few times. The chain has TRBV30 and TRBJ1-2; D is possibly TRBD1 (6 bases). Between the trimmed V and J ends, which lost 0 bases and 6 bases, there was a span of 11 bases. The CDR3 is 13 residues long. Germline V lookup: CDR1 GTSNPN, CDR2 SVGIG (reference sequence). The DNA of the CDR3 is TGTGCCTGGAGTGTACTGAAGGGGGATGGCTACACCTTC. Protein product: CAWSVLKGDGYTF.